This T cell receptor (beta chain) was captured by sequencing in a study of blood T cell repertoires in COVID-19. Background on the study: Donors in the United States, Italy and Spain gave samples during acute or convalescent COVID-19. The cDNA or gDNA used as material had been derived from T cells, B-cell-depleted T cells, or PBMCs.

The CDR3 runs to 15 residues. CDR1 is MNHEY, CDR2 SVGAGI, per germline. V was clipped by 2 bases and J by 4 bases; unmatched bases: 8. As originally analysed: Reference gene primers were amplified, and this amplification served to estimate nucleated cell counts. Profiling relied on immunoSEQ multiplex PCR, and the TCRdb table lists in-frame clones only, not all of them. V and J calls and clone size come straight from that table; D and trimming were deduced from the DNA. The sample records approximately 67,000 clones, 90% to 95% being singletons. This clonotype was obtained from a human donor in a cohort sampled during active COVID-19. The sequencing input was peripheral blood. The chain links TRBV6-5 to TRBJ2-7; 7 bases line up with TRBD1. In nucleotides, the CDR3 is TGTGCCAGCAGTTACACGCCAGGGGGTCCTTACGAGCAGTACTTC. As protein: CASSYTPGGPYEQYF.